The 25 T cell receptor beta chains listed next were all sequenced from one sample in a study of monozygotic twins with inflammatory bowel disease (dated by TCRdb to about 2019). Library preparation used 5' RACE. These reads were obtained on an Illumina HiSeq 2500. The reads, reprocessed by TCRdb, yield one row per CDR3 protein sequence and no DNA. This sample's table carries about 330,000 distinct CDR3 sequences. Together, the top ten hold around 2% of the sample. Sequences were obtained from blood. The receptor set was obtained from a human donor with ulcerative colitis or Crohn's disease, or a healthy co-twin of an affected twin (not recorded which).

The V gene is TRBV6-2 or TRBV6-3, the J gene TRBJ1-2; no DNA is available, so the TRBD1 call from TCRdb remains unchecked. Per the germline V gene, CDR1 is MNHEY and CDR2 is SVGEGT. The CDR3 covers 14 residues. CDR3 sequence: CASRRGTGGYGYTF.

The chain links TRBV20-1 to TRBJ2-7; TCRdb names TRBD2, which stays unverified in the absence of DNA. The CDR3 loop spans 17 amino acids. CDR1 and CDR2 (germline): DFQATT, SNEGSKA (reference sequence). The CDR3 spells CSAKSSGRGIITYEQYF.

The CDR3 sequence: CSAPPGQGDIQYF. The chain employs TRBV20-1 and TRBJ2-4; TCRdb's assignment of TRBD1 cannot be checked, as there is no DNA. CDR1 and CDR2 (germline): DFQATT, SNEGSKA (reference sequence). This CDR3 has 13 residues.

V usage is TRBV19 and J usage is TRBJ1-1. The length of the CDR3 is 14 residues. The germline gives CDR1 LNHDA, CDR2 SQIVND (reference sequence). The CDR3 is CASSIVPGGTEAFF.

The CDR3 sequence is CSAREWRDSYNEQFF. The V gene is TRBV20-1, the J gene TRBJ2-1. Germline CDR1 reads DFQATT; CDR2 reads SNEGSKA (reference sequence). CDR3 length: 15 amino acids.

V usage is TRBV28 and J usage is TRBJ2-7; TCRdb proposes TRBD2, but this gene call is untestable without DNA. Germline loops: CDR1 MDHEN, CDR2 SYDVKM. The CDR3 contains 13 residues. CDR3 loop: CASRGGGINEQYF.

The chain couples TRBV18 to TRBJ2-1; the D gene TCRdb calls, TRBD1, cannot be checked with no DNA. In germline, CDR1 is KGHSH, CDR2 LQKENI. The CDR3 has 14 residues. The CDR3: CASSPLGRGGEQFF.

This chain connects TRBV27 to TRBJ1-1; TCRdb names TRBD1, which stays unverified in the absence of DNA. Per the germline V gene, CDR1 is MNHEY and CDR2 is SMNVEV (reference sequence). The CDR3 covers 17 residues. The chain's CDR3 is CASSHLSGGLRNTEAFF.

This chain links TRBV11-2 with TRBJ2-1; the TCRdb call, TRBD2, lacks DNA for checking. Germline V gene sequence: CDR1 SGHAT, CDR2 FQNNGV. This CDR3 spans 18 amino acids. CDR3 region: CASSSPRAGTRINDEQFF.

The chain has TRBV7-6 and TRBJ2-2; TCRdb's D gene call, TRBD1, goes unchecked for lack of DNA. This CDR3 is built from 15 residues. The V gene's germline CDR1 is SGHVS and CDR2 FNYEAQ. The CDR3 protein is CASSLAPWGTGELFF.

CDR3 sequence: CSASSGTATNQPQHF. J is TRBJ1-5 and V is TRBV20-1; the D call of TRBD1 rests on TCRdb alone, since no DNA is present to check it. The CDR3 has 15 amino acids. Per germline, CDR1 DFQATT and CDR2 SNEGSKA (reference sequence).

The chain is built from TRBV7-2 and TRBJ2-5; TCRdb returns TRBD1, unconfirmable since there is no DNA. The CDR3 spans 13 residues. The germline V gene has CDR1 SGHTA and CDR2 FQGNSA. This CDR3 reads CASSRDNQETQYF. The entire variable domain, with the rest obtained from reference TRBV7-2 and TRBJ2-5, is as follows: GAGVSQSPSNKVTEKGKDVELRCDPISGHTALYWYRQSLGQGLEFLIYFQGNSAPDKSGLPSDRFSAERTGGSVSTLTIQRTQQEDSAVYLCASSRDNQETQYFGPGTRLLVL.

This chain joins TRBV11-3 and TRBJ2-4; as DNA is missing, the TRBD1 call by TCRdb cannot be tested. Germline CDR1 and CDR2: SGHNT and YENEEA. The CDR3 has 14 amino acids. The CDR3 region is CASSLGVRGNIQYF. Filled out from reference TRBV11-3 and TRBJ2-4, the complete variable domain reads EAGVVQSPRYKIIEKKQPVAFWCNPISGHNTLYWYLQNLGQGPELLIRYENEEAVDDSQLPKDRFSAERLKGVDSTLKIQPAELGDSAVYLCASSLGVRGNIQYFGAGTRLSVL.

The chain uses TRBV12-3 or TRBV12-4 and TRBJ1-4; TCRdb returns TRBD1, unconfirmable since there is no DNA. The CDR3 is 14 residues long. CDR3 loop: CASSLRGLDEKLFF.

The chain couples TRBV28 to TRBJ2-1. Germline loops: CDR1 MDHEN, CDR2 SYDVKM. This CDR3 has 15 amino acids. The CDR3 reads CASKAAVIFNNEQFF.

The chain uses TRBV12-3 or TRBV12-4 and TRBJ1-6; the TCRdb call, TRBD1, lacks DNA for checking. The CDR3 length is 16 residues. This CDR3 reads CASSLGPGQGNSPLHF.

The V gene is TRBV15, the J gene TRBJ2-3. Germline loops: CDR1 LNHNV, CDR2 YYDKDF (reference sequence). This CDR3 comprises 12 residues. The CDR3 sequence: CATSRAQDTQYF.

The rearrangement links TRBV6-1 to TRBJ2-1; absent DNA, TCRdb's TRBD1 call cannot be checked. CDR3 size: 14 residues. CDR1 and CDR2 (germline): MNHNS, SASEGT. The CDR3 region is CASRGASAYNEQFF.

V and J are TRBV20-1 and TRBJ2-5; TCRdb lists TRBD2, though no DNA is available to test this call. The CDR3 extends over 16 amino acids. Per the germline V gene, CDR1 is DFQATT and CDR2 is SNEGSKA (reference sequence). The CDR3 spells CSARASAGRPQETQYF.

V gene TRBV19 combines with J gene TRBJ1-2; checking the TCRdb D call of TRBD1 is not possible without DNA. The length of the CDR3 is 15 residues. Germline-derived CDR1 and CDR2 are LNHDA and SQIVND (reference sequence). Here the CDR3 reads CASSPRQGLGYGYTF.

The chain couples TRBV3-1 to TRBJ2-1. From germline, CDR1 is LGHDT and CDR2 YNNKEL (reference sequence). The CDR3 runs 13 residues. The CDR3 spells CASSKARSNEQFF.

V gene TRBV3-1 combines with J gene TRBJ2-7; the TCRdb call, TRBD2, lacks DNA for checking. The germline gives CDR1 LGHDT, CDR2 YNNKEL (reference sequence). This CDR3 has 14 amino acids. This chain's CDR3 is CASSQSGEPYEQYF.

The rearrangement joins TRBV4-1 to TRBJ2-7. The CDR3 has 17 amino acids. Germline V gene data show CDR1 as MGHRA and CDR2 as YSYEKL. CDR3 sequence reads: CASSQVVIRGKPYEQYF.

CDR3 region: CSAYTREGYEQYF. The chain joins TRBV20-1 to TRBJ2-7; the D gene TCRdb calls, TRBD2, cannot be checked with no DNA. This CDR3 has 13 residues. Looked up from germline, CDR1 is DFQATT and CDR2 is SNEGSKA (reference sequence).

The chain employs TRBV7-2 and TRBJ2-3; the TRBD2 assignment by TCRdb is unverifiable without DNA. Germline V gene data show CDR1 as SGHTA and CDR2 as FQGNSA. This CDR3 has 15 residues. This chain's CDR3 is CASSIYGGGASTQYF.